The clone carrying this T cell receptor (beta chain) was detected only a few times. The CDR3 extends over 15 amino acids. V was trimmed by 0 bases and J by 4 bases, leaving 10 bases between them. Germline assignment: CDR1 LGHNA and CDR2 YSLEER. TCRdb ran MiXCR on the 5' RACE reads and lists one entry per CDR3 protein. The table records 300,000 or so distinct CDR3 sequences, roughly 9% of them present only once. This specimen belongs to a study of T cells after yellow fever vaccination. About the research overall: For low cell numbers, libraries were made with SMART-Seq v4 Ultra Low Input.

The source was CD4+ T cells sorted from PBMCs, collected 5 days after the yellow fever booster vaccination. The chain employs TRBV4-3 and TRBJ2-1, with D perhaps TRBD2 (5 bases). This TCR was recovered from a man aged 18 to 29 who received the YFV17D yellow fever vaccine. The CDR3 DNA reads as TGCGCCAGCAGCCAAGATAACCGGGGTTACAATGAGCAGTTCTTC. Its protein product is CASSQDNRGYNEQFF.